A single sample gave rise to the 7 T cell receptor beta chains below, sequenced in a study of cytomegalovirus exposure and HLA in healthy donors. The PCR had 60 Vbeta and 13 Jbeta primers. Some clones are missing from TCRdb's copy, which holds only in-frame ones; the method was immunoSEQ multiplex PCR. The repertoire table contains about 120,000 clones. The sequencing input was PBMCs. All receptors come from a man aged 25 to 45 in good health and CMV-seronegative.

Here the CDR3 DNA reads TGTGCCAGCAGTGGAGGGGGCGATGAGACCCAGTACTTC. Its translation: CASSGGGDETQYF. This chain uses TRBV6-5 with TRBJ2-5; D possibly corresponds to TRBD1 (7 bases). Trimming pared 5 bases from V and 5 bases from J, leaving 12 bases between. This CDR3 has 13 residues. CDR1 MNHEY and CDR2 SVGAGI come from the germline V gene.

The rearrangement links TRBV5-1 to TRBJ2-1; D not resolved. The CDR3 spans 11 residues. CDR1 is SGHRS and CDR2 is YFSETQ in the germline V gene. Trimming left V 1 base short and J 9 bases short, with 5 bases between. CDR3 DNA: TGCGCCAGCAGCTTGTTTCTTGAGCAGTTCTTC. This gives the protein CASSLFLEQFF.

The V call is TRBV9, the J call TRBJ2-6, with D tentatively TRBD1 (6 bases). Trimming took off 5 bases at V and 1 base at J, with 28 bases between the two ends. The CDR3 consists of 21 residues. CDR1 and CDR2 (germline): SGDLS, YYNGEE. The CDR3 reads CASSRTPGARDSGSGANVLTF. In DNA, the CDR3 is TGTGCCAGCAGTCGGACGCCAGGGGCGCGAGATTCAGGGTCTGGGGCCAACGTCCTGACTTTC.

The gene calls are TRBV5-4 and TRBJ2-5; 9 positions match TRBD1. The V gene's germline CDR1 is SGHNT and CDR2 YYREEE (reference sequence). CDR3 length: 17 amino acids. Trimming removed 3 bases from V and 5 bases from J; junction bases left unmatched: 14. The CDR3 protein is CASSSIFYRGLGETQYF. Written as DNA, the CDR3 is TGTGCCAGCAGCTCGATATTTTACAGGGGGCTAGGGGAGACCCAGTACTTC.

The V gene is TRBV19, the J gene TRBJ2-7; D possibly corresponds to TRBD1 (6 bases). V was clipped by 6 bases and J by 5 bases, with 8 bases between them. The CDR3 consists of 11 residues. In germline, CDR1 is LNHDA, CDR2 SQIVND (reference sequence). The CDR3 loop reads CASSAGDEQYF. CDR3 DNA sequence: TGTGCCAGTAGCGCAGGGGACGAGCAGTACTTC.

The rearrangement uses TRBV6-5 and TRBJ2-1; D unclear. V was pared by 6 bases and J by 15 bases, with 21 bases between. The germline V gene has CDR1 MNHEY and CDR2 SVGAGI. The CDR3 is 13 amino acids. The CDR3 loop is CASSSSKSPRGFF. CDR3 DNA sequence: TGTGCCAGCAGCTCCAGTAAAAGCCCCAGAGGGTTCTTC.

The rearrangement uses TRBV7-9 and TRBJ1-2; D may be TRBD1 (5 bases). Per germline, CDR1 SEHNR and CDR2 FQNEAQ (reference sequence). The CDR3 length is 14 residues. Trimming shortened V by 5 bases and J by 0 bases, and 10 bases separated the two germline ends. In DNA, the CDR3 is TGTGCCAGCAGCCGGGGGGAAGCTAACTATGGCTACACCTTC. This encodes CASSRGEANYGYTF. The full variable domain, completed using reference TRBV7-9 and TRBJ1-2, is DTGVSQNPRHKITKRGQNVTFRCDPISEHNRLYWYRQTLGQGPEFLTYFQNEAQLEKSRLLSDRFSAERPKGSFSTLEIQRTEQGDSAMYLCASSRGEANYGYTFGSGTRLTVV.